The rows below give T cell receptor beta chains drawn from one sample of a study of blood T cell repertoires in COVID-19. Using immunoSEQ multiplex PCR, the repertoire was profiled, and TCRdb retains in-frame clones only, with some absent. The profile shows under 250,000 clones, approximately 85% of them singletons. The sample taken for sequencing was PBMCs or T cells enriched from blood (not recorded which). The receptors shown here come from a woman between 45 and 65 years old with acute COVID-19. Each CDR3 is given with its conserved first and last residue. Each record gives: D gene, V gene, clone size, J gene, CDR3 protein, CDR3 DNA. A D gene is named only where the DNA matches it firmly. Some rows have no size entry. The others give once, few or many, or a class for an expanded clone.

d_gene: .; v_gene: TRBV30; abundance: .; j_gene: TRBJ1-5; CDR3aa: CAWSVQGRGNQPQHF; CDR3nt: TGTGCCTGGAGTGTTCAGGGCCGAGGCAATCAGCCCCAGCATTTT
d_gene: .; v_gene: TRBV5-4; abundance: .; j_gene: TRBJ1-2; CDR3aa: CASSLVARDYGYTF; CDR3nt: TGTGCCAGCAGCTTGGTAGCCAGAGACTATGGCTACACCTTC
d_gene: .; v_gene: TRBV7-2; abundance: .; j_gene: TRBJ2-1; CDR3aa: CASRGGGNYNEQFF; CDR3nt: TGTGCCAGCAGGGGCGGAGGGAACTACAATGAGCAGTTCTTC
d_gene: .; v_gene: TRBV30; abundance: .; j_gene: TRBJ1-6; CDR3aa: CAWSVPGRAWTPLHF; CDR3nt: TGTGCCTGGAGTGTACCGGGCAGGGCATGGACACCCCTCCACTTT
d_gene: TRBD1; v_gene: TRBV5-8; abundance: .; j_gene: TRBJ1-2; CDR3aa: CASRLGTDYGYTF; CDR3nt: TGTGCCAGCAGACTCGGGACAGACTATGGCTACACCTTC
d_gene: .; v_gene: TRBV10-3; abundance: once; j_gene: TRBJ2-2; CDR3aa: CAISESPTNTGELFF; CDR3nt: TGTGCCATCAGTGAGTCTCCTACCAACACCGGGGAGCTGTTTTTT
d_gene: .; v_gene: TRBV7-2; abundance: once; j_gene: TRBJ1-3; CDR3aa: CASSLGDSGNTIYF; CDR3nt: TGTGCCAGCAGCTTAGGAGACTCTGGAAACACCATATATTTT
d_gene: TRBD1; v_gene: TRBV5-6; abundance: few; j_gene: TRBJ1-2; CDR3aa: CASSSRDSQNGYTF; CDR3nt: TGTGCCAGCAGCTCCCGGGACAGTCAAAATGGCTACACCTTC
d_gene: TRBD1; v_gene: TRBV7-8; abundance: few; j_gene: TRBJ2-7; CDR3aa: CASSLYGTGGFYEQYF; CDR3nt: TGTGCCAGCAGCTTATACGGGACAGGGGGCTTCTATGAGCAGTACTTC
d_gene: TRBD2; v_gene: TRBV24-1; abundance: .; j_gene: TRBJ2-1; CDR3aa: CATSDPTSGSYNEQFF; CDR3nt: TGTGCCACCAGTGATCCCACTAGCGGATCCTACAATGAGCAGTTCTTC
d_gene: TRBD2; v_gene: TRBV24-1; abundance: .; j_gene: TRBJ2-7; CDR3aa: CATSDLKRGVSYEQYF; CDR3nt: TGTGCCACCAGTGATTTGAAGCGGGGGGTTTCCTACGAGCAGTACTTC
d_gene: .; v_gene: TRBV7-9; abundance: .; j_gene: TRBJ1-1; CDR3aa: CASSSQGRGEAFF; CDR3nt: TGTGCCAGCAGCTCTCAGGGAAGAGGTGAAGCTTTCTTT
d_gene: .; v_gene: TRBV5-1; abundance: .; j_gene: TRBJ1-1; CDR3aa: CASSLATGKNTEAFF; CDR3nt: TGCGCCAGCAGCTTGGCTACAGGGAAGAACACTGAAGCTTTCTTT
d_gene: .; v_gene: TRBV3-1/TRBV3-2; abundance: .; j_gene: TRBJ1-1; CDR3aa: CASSQVIGEAFF; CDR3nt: TGTGCCAGCAGCCAAGTTATCGGTGAAGCTTTCTTT
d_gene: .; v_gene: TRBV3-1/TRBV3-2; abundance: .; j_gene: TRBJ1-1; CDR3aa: CASSQVALRTLNRGTEAFF; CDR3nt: TGTGCCAGCAGCCAAGTCGCGTTAAGAACACTAAACCGGGGCACTGAAGCTTTCTTT
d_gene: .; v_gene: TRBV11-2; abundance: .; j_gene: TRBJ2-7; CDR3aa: CASSEGQVLRSSYEQYF; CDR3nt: TGTGCCAGCAGCGAGGGACAAGTACTTCGAAGCTCCTACGAGCAGTACTTC
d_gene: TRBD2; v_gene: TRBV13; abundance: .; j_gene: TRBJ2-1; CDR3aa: CASSPVGGGAREQFF; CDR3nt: TGTGCCAGCAGCCCGGTGGGCGGGGGGGCTCGTGAGCAGTTCTTC
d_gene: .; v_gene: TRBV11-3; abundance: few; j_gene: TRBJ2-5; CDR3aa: CASSSSRRETQYF; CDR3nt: TGTGCCAGCAGCTCTTCTAGGCGCGAGACCCAGTACTTC
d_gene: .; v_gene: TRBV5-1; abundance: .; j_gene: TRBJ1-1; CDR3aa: CASSLGTGNEAFF; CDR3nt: TGCGCCAGCAGCTTGGGGACGGGGAATGAAGCTTTCTTT
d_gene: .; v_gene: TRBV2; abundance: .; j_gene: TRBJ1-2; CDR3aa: CASMNSYSYGYTF; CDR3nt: TGTGCCAGCATGAATTCCTACAGCTATGGCTACACCTTC
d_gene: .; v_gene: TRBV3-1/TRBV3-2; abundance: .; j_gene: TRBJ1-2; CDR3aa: CASSQDNSAGNYGYTF; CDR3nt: TGTGCCAGCAGCCAAGATAATTCGGCAGGAAACTATGGCTACACCTTC
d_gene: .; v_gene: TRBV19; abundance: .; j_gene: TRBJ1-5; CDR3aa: CASSIAGAGQPQHF; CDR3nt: TGTGCCAGTAGTATAGCAGGGGCGGGTCAGCCCCAGCATTTT
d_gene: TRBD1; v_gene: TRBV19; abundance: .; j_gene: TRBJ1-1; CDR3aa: CASSEGGARGHTEAFF; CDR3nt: TGTGCCAGTTCGGAAGGGGGCGCTAGGGGCCACACTGAAGCTTTCTTT
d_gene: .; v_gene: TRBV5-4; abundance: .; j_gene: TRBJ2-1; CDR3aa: CASSLFTGYYNEQFF; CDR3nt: TGTGCCAGCAGCTTGTTTACAGGCTACTACAATGAGCAGTTCTTC
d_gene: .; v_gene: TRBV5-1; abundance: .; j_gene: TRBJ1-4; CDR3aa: CASSLAGSEKLFF; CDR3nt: TGCGCCAGCAGCTTGGCAGGCAGTGAAAAACTGTTTTTT
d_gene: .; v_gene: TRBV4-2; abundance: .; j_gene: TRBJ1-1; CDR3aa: CASSQVRIQNTEAFF; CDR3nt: TGTGCCAGCAGCCAAGTGCGGATACAGAACACTGAAGCTTTCTTT
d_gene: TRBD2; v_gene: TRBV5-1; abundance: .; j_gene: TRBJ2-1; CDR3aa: CASSLMRGGDEQFF; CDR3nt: TGCGCCAGCAGCTTGATGCGGGGGGGCGATGAGCAGTTCTTC
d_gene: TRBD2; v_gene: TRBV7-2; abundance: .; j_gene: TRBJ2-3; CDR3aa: CASSSGGGYTDTQYF; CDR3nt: TGTGCCAGCAGTAGCGGGGGGGGTTACACAGATACGCAGTATTTT
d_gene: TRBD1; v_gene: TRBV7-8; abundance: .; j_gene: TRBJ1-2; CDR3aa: CASSDPTGGWRGYTF; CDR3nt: TGTGCCAGCAGCGACCCAACAGGGGGCTGGCGTGGCTACACCTTC
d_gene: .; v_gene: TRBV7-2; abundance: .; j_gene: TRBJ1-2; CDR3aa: CASSLGQLYGYTF; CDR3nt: TGTGCCAGCAGCTTAGGACAGCTCTATGGCTACACCTTC
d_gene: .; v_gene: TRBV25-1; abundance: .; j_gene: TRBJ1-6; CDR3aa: CASSELRGSPLHF; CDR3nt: TGTGCCAGCAGTGAACTAAGGGGATCACCCCTCCACTTT
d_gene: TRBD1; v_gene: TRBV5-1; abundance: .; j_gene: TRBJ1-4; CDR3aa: CASSLDRGLNEKLFF; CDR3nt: TGCGCCAGCAGCTTGGACAGGGGCTTGAATGAAAAACTGTTTTTT
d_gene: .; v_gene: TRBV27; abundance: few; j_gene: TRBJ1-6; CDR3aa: CASSGAGGYNSPLHF; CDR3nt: TGTGCCAGCAGTGGGGCCGGAGGGTATAATTCACCCCTCCACTTT
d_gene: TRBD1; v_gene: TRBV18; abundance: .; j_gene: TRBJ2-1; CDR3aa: CASSPQGALYNEQFF; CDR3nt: TGTGCCAGCTCACCCCAGGGGGCTTTGTACAATGAGCAGTTCTTC
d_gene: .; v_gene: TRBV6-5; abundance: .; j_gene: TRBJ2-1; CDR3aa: CASSLRQVSYNEQFF; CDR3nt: TGTGCCAGCAGTCTACGGCAGGTCTCCTACAATGAGCAGTTCTTC
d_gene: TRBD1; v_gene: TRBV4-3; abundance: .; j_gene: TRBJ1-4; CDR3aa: CASSQEGTGDEKLFF; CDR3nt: TGCGCCAGCAGCCAAGAGGGGACAGGGGATGAAAAACTGTTTTTT
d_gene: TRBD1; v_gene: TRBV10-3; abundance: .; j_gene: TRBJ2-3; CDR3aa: CASTPGQYTDTQYF; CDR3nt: TGTGCCTCAACCCCGGGACAGTACACAGATACGCAGTATTTT
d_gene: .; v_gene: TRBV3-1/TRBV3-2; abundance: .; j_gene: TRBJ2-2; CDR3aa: CASSFSGELFF; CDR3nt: TGTGCCAGCAGCTTCTCCGGGGAGCTGTTTTTT
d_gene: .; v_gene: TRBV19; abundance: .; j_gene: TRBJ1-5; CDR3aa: CASSTQLTGSQPQHF; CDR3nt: TGTGCCAGTAGTACCCAGCTAACAGGGTCCCAGCCCCAGCATTTT
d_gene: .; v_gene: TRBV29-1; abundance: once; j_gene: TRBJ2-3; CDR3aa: CSVSQGTSTDTQYF; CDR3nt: TGCAGCGTAAGTCAGGGGACGAGCACAGATACGCAGTATTTT
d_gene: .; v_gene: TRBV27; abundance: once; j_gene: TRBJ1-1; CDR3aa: CASSLPGLLPEAFF; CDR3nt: TGTGCCAGCAGCCTACCAGGGTTATTGCCTGAAGCTTTCTTT
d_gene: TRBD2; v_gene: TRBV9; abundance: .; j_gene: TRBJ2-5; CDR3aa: CASSSGTRGLGETQYF; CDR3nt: TGTGCCAGCAGCTCTGGGACTAGAGGTTTGGGGGAGACCCAGTACTTC
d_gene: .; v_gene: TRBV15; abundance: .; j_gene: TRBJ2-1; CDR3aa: CATSRYRVFEQFF; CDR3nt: TGTGCCACCAGCAGATACAGGGTCTTTGAGCAGTTCTTC
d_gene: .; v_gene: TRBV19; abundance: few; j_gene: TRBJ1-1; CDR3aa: CASSMTGNTEAFF; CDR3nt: TGTGCCAGTAGTATGACAGGAAACACTGAAGCTTTCTTT